The present T cell receptor beta chain was sequenced within a study of blood T cells in healthy people across ages. General study results and limits: Correlation between TCR beta diversity and naive T cell percentage was strong.

Combining a sample-barcoded 5' primer with a J-beta primer mix, a second PCR ran for roughly 7 to 12 cycles. CDR3-containing paired-end reads numbered at least 2.5 million in each sample. TCRdb reanalysed the 5' RACE reads using MiXCR and keeps one entry per CDR3 protein. The sample yields approximately 1,700,000 distinct CDR3 sequences, about 39% seen once. A minimum of 7 million PBMCs was isolated per sample. V was cut by 5 bases and J by 6 bases, with 11 bases left in between. Per the germline V gene, CDR1 is SGHTA and CDR2 is FQGNSA. CDR3 size: 14 residues. There are a few counts of this clonotype. Its antigen is as yet unknown.

The V call is TRBV7-2, the J call TRBJ1-6, with D perhaps TRBD1 (5 bases). This clonotype originated in a human donor in good health. Sequencing input: blood. CDR3 nucleotide sequence: TGTGCCAGCAGCCGGACATTCTTTAATTCACCCCTCCACTTT. This encodes CASSRTFFNSPLHF.